This record looks at one T cell receptor beta chain sequence and its context. At the DNA level, this CDR3 is encoded by other sequences in the same sample as well. Produced via immunoSEQ multiplex PCR; TCRdb's table is partial and in-frame only. In the table there are over 35,000 clones, 60% to 80% of which are singletons. The CDR3 runs 15 residues. The germline V gene encodes CDR1 SGHTA and CDR2 FQGTGA. Trimming pared 0 bases from V and 0 bases from J, leaving 8 bases between. The data belong to a study of OX40 agonist ivuxolimab in advanced cancers. This clonotype was sampled from an adult with an advanced solid tumor such as melanoma, head and neck, liver or kidney cancer. The chain recombines TRBV7-3 with TRBJ1-1; D ambiguous. The sample consisted of CD4+ or CD8+ T cells sorted from blood, taken in a trial of the OX40 agonist ivuxolimab. The CDR3 loop is CASSLTSFMNTEAFF. In DNA form, the CDR3 reads TGTGCCAGCAGCTTAACCTCGTTCATGAACACTGAAGCTTTCTTT.